The 8 T cell receptor beta chains presented below share a single source sample, sequenced in a study of T cell repertoires in cytomegalovirus infection. From the reads, TCRdb called clonotypes with MiXCR, one entry per CDR3 protein. Among 600,000 to 700,000 distinct CDR3 sequences listed, about 33% were seen once. The antigens these receptors bind are not known. The sequences come from cultured PBMCs, collected from culture after CMV antigen stimulation. The source of these receptors is a human donor in good health (CMV status not recorded). Some clones in this sample may be carry-over from other donors' samples.

This chain connects TRBV7-2 to TRBJ2-1, with unresolved D. V lost 5 bases to trimming and J lost 0 bases, with 11 bases between them. Germline-derived CDR1 and CDR2 are SGHTA and FQGNSA. There are 15 residues in the CDR3. The CDR3 here is CASSQTLSSYNEQFF. The DNA for the CDR3 is TGTGCCAGCAGCCAGACATTGAGCTCCTACAATGAGCAGTTCTTC.

At least ten counts were recorded for this clonotype. The gene calls are TRBV7-6 and TRBJ2-5; possible D gene TRBD2, 7 bases. Germline CDR1 reads SGHVS; CDR2 reads FNYEAQ. The CDR3 sequence is 15 residues long. Trimming left V 5 bases short and J 4 bases short, with 17 bases between. The CDR3 bases are TGTGCCAGCAGCCTAGGACTAGTGGGGGCAGAGACCCAGTACTTC. Its protein is CASSLGLVGAETQYF.

This clonotype was seen a handful of times. The chain has TRBV19 and TRBJ2-1, with 12 bases aligning to TRBD1. J was trimmed by 8 bases and V by 11 bases; bases with no gene match: 7. The CDR3 totals 13 residues. Germline V gene data show CDR1 as LNHDA and CDR2 as SQIVND (reference sequence). The CDR3 DNA reads TGTGCCTGCCAGGGACAGGGGGCACATGAGCAGTTCTTC. Translating it yields CACQGQGAHEQFF.

This clonotype was seen a handful of times. The V call is TRBV6-6, the J call TRBJ2-5, with D tentatively TRBD1 or TRBD2 (5 bases each). The germline gives CDR1 MNHNY, CDR2 SVGAGI (reference sequence). The CDR3 loop spans 13 amino acids. V lost 6 bases and J 5 bases, leaving 13 bases between the germline ends. The CDR3 is CASSRGSWETQYF. DNA of the CDR3: TGTGCCAGCAGCCGGGGCTCATGGGAGACCCAGTACTTC.

V is TRBV20-1 and J is TRBJ1-1; a weak D match, TRBD1 (6 bases). The V end lost 2 bases, the J end lost 0 bases, and 10 bases lay between the germline ends. CDR3 length equals 14 residues. Germline CDR1 is DFQATT and CDR2 is SNEGSKA (reference sequence). The CDR3: CSARIPGVNTEAFF. DNA of the CDR3: TGCAGTGCTAGAATACCAGGGGTGAACACTGAAGCTTTCTTT.

The chain is built from TRBV19 and TRBJ2-3, with TRBD2 as a possible D gene (5 bases). Trimming cost V 1 base and J 2 bases, with 10 bases left between them. This CDR3 has 15 residues. Germline CDR1 is LNHDA and CDR2 is SQIVND (reference sequence). CDR3 sequence reads: CASSIVLRDTDTQYF. The CDR3 coding sequence is TGTGCCAGTAGTATAGTACTCCGGGACACAGATACGCAGTATTTT. The whole variable domain, remainder taken from reference TRBV19 and TRBJ2-3, is DGGITQSPKYLFRKEGQNVTLSCEQNLNHDAMYWYRQDPGQGLRLIYYSQIVNDFQKGDIAEGYSVSREKKESFPLTVTSAQKNPTAFYLCASSIVLRDTDTQYFGPGTRLTVL.

The chain's CDR3 is CASSSLGLRTETQYF. In nucleotides, the CDR3 is TGTGCCAGCAGCTCCCTGGGACTTAGAACGGAGACCCAGTACTTC. The V and J genes are TRBV11-2 and TRBJ2-5; D is perhaps TRBD2 (6 bases). V lost 4 bases to trimming and J lost 5 bases, with 17 bases between them. CDR3 length equals 15 residues. Germline V gives CDR1 SGHAT, CDR2 FQNNGV.

V and J are TRBV7-9 and TRBJ1-2, with TRBD1 as a possible D gene (6 bases). Per germline, CDR1 SEHNR and CDR2 FQNEAQ (reference sequence). The CDR3 consists of 15 residues. Trimming removed 3 bases from V and 4 bases from J, with 15 bases in between. The chain's CDR3 is CASSFSGAYSYGYTF. The CDR3 coding sequence is TGTGCCAGCAGCTTCTCAGGGGCTTACAGCTATGGCTACACCTTC. The full variable domain, rest sourced from reference TRBV7-9 and TRBJ1-2, is DTGVSQNPRHKITKRGQNVTFRCDPISEHNRLYWYRQTLGQGPEFLTYFQNEAQLEKSRLLSDRFSAERPKGSFSTLEIQRTEQGDSAMYLCASSFSGAYSYGYTFGSGTRLTVV.